One T cell receptor beta chain is described in this entry. Only one count was recorded for this clone. The clone's antigen remains unknown. No much larger clonotype is one base removed from it; base qualities were not supplied. Whole blood was collected in K2EDTA tubes by collaborating institutions according to the institutions' own protocols. For TCRbeta analysis, collaborators shipped samples in one of three forms: frozen whole blood, isolated PBMCs, or DNA extracted from either of those sample types. TCRbeta CDR3 regions were amplified from genomic DNA by means of the immunoSEQ Assay, a bias-controlled multiplex PCR. As for the authors' bioinformatics: The number of nucleated cells in each sample was estimated by amplification of reference gene primers within the assay. To quantify the absolute abundance of each unique TCRbeta CDR3 rearrangement, sequence reads were collapsed and filtered. For each sample, productive Simpson clonality was calculated by taking the square root of Simpson's diversity index across productive rearrangements. What TCRdb holds here is the immuneACCESS table cut down to in-frame rearrangements. Part of the clones is not present; checked against another copy, under half of the missing clones reflect an unresolved V gene, and the others are unexplained. V, J and clone size are those of that table, while D and trimming were read from the DNA. Within this sample are some 24,000 clones, with 86% of them counted one time only. About 5.2% of the sample lies in the top ten.

The sample originates from a study of blood T cell repertoires in COVID-19 (dated by TCRdb to about 2020). For the wider study: Collaborator samples came from the United States, Italy and Spain and covered acute and convalescent phases of COVID-19. The repertoires were released in a freely available public database intended as a resource for research on the immune response to SARS-CoV-2. The prospective study material was composed of cDNA or gDNA derived from T cells, B-cell-depleted T cells, or PBMCs. Where available, HLA class I and class II types were taken from metadata supplied by the sample provider and were not determined by assay-based typing. Samples came from the ongoing ImmuneRACE study (first 160 participants) plus 1,254 subjects from 6 global collaborators. A de-identified subject ID, COVID-19 status, age in years and sex were almost always included in the sample metadata. The dataset comprised deeply sampled blood TCRbeta repertoires from subjects exposed to, actively infected with, or recovered from COVID-19. Study-wide findings and limitations: The quantity of clinical and demographic metadata differed by source and by participant and was supplied without curation.

Counted from cysteine to phenylalanine, this CDR3 has 16 amino acids. Of the read, only the CDR3 DNA is kept; its 48 bases are in frame from base 1. CDR1 and CDR2, per the germline V gene, are SGHRS and YFSETQ. Here V drops 1 base and J drops 6 bases, and the junction holds 11 bases not matched to any gene. Rearrangement joined TRBV5-1 to TRBJ2-7; 9 central nucleotides agree with TRBD2. Sequencing was done on a sample of peripheral blood. The source of this sequence is a man aged 50 to 59 with active COVID-19. The CDR3 corresponds to CASSLRSSAGGLEQYF. DNA sequence: TGCGCCAGCAGCTTGCGTTCGTCGGCGGGGGGGCTCGAGCAGTACTTC.